This T cell receptor (beta chain) was documented in a study of T cell responses to AZD1222 COVID-19 vaccine. Findings and caveats of the study: At 160-218 and 743-854, vaccine-associated CD4 TCRs were dominant, and they spanned spike. White British donors predominated, females outnumbered males, and clonal diversity was possibly underestimated. Baseline seropositivity occurred in only six AZD1222 recipients.

Germline loops: CDR1 SGHDT, CDR2 YYEEEE. CDR3 length: 18 amino acids. With 2 bases clipped from V and 5 bases from J, the junction kept 17 bases outside the gene matches. TCRdb keeps only in-frame clones here, not all; method: immunoSEQ multiplex PCR. The sample has 150,000 to 160,000 clones, roughly nine tenths seen once. About this clone itself: Antigen: not known.

The source material was peripheral blood, sampled on day 0 of MenACWY control vaccination. The TCR originated in an adult in good health. J is TRBJ2-5 and V is TRBV5-6; 8 positions agree with TRBD2. In DNA, the CDR3 is TGTGCCAGCAGCTTTCTGGTAGGGGGAGCGGGGGCCAGGGAGACCCAGTACTTC. It codes for CASSFLVGGAGARETQYF.